This TCR beta chain appears in the sequencing data of a study of patients and donors after allogeneic stem cell transplantation (dated by TCRdb to between 2020 and 2021). This clonotype was detected a few times. This receptor's antigen is unknown. There are no base qualities to consult, and no much larger clone falls within one base. The CDR1 and CDR2 encoded by the germline V gene (reference sequence) are SEHNR and FQNEAQ. The CDR3 has 15 amino acids, counting the end cysteine and phenylalanine. The sequence is cut down to CDR3 DNA, 45 bases in frame from base 1. V drops 0 bases and J drops 4 bases, leaving 12 bases in between. Libraries were built with RT-PCR. TCRdb lists the instrument as NextSeq 550. Using fastp at Q25 and MiXCR, TCRdb reprocessed the public reads and kept productive beta chains. Rows are combined by CDR3 protein, so each entry shows the most common genes and DNA. The sample table records 150,000 to 200,000 distinct CDR3 sequences; 30% of these occur just once. About 3.3% of the sample belongs to the ten largest clones.

The receptor was isolated from a human donor who was either an allogeneic HSCT recipient or a stem cell or donor lymphocyte infusion donor (not recorded which). It is not recorded whose cells these are; they may come from a transplant donor. The chain uses TRBV7-9 and TRBJ1-2; the D gene cannot be named for sure. Sequencing was carried out using blood, either unsorted or a sorted T cell fraction (not recorded which). The encoded CDR3 is CASSLARDGGYGYTF. The bases read TGTGCCAGCAGCTTAGCCCGGGATGGCGGCTATGGCTACACCTTC. With all but the CDR3 taken from the reference TRBV7-9 and TRBJ1-2 genes, the full variable domain is: DTGVSQNPRHKITKRGQNVTFRCDPISEHNRLYWYRQTLGQGPEFLTYFQNEAQLEKSRLLSDRFSAERPKGSFSTLEIQRTEQGDSAMYLCASSLARDGGYGYTFGSGTRLTVV.